This T cell receptor beta chain appears in the sequencing data of a study of CD8 T cells in ankylosing spondylitis. The study's findings and limits: One TCR beta motif, made up of roughly 8 highly homologous variants, appeared characteristic of ankylosing spondylitis blood.

The table lists this clonotype with many counts. The target antigen is unknown. Trimming shortened V by 6 bases and J by 7 bases, and 25 bases separated the two germline ends. CDR1 is MNHNS and CDR2 is SASEGT in the germline V gene. The CDR3 totals 17 residues. Quantitative molecular-barcoded 5'-RACE generated the TCR beta libraries. TCRdb ran MiXCR on the 5' RACE reads and lists one entry per CDR3 protein. The repertoire holds 200,000 to 300,000 distinct CDR3 sequences, with approximately 7.6% as singletons. This clonotype was obtained from a female donor with ankylosing spondylitis or in good health (not recorded which). V and J are TRBV6-1 and TRBJ2-1, with D perhaps being TRBD1 or TRBD2 (6 bases each). The specimen sequenced was blood, either unsorted or a sorted T cell fraction (not recorded which). Here the CDR3 reads CASRPFGGGTIGNEQFF. CDR3 nucleotides: TGTGCCAGCAGACCGTTTGGGGGCGGGACCATCGGGAATGAGCAGTTCTTC.